This entry describes one TCR beta chain. What it recognizes is unknown. The data originate from a study of OX40 agonist ivuxolimab in advanced cancers. Background on the study: Two patients with cutaneous melanoma and one with hepatocellular carcinoma, three in total, showed partial responses.

Patients with a history of autoimmune disease or on systemic immunosuppression were excluded. Produced via immunoSEQ multiplex PCR; TCRdb's table is partial and in-frame only. The top ten clones hold roughly a tenth of a sample with tens of thousands of clones, more than 85% of them seen once. The study, taken as a whole, reports: Some patients who did not respond also had low normalized T-cell clonal expansion. Averaged across samples, CD8+ T cells carried more expanded clones than CD4+ did.

The CDR3 totals 15 residues. The germline CDR1 and CDR2 sequences are SGHTA and FQGTGA. The junction had 4 bases not matched to a gene; V was cut back by 5 bases and J by 1 base. This sequence was found in an adult with an advanced solid tumor such as melanoma, head and neck, liver or kidney cancer. Sequenced material: CD4+ or CD8+ T cells sorted from blood, taken in a trial of the OX40 agonist ivuxolimab. The chain uses TRBV7-3 and TRBJ2-1; 8 nucleotides align to TRBD1. The chain's CDR3 is CASSIHRGSYNEQFF. The DNA of the CDR3 is TGTGCCAGCAGCATCCACAGGGGGTCCTACAATGAGCAGTTCTTC. Variable domain in full (rest from reference TRBV7-3 and TRBJ2-1): GAGVSQTPSNKVTEKGKYVELRCDPISGHTALYWYRQSLGQGPEFLIYFQGTGAADDSGLPNDRFFAVRPEGSVSTLKIQRTERGDSAVYLCASSIHRGSYNEQFFGPGTRLTVL.